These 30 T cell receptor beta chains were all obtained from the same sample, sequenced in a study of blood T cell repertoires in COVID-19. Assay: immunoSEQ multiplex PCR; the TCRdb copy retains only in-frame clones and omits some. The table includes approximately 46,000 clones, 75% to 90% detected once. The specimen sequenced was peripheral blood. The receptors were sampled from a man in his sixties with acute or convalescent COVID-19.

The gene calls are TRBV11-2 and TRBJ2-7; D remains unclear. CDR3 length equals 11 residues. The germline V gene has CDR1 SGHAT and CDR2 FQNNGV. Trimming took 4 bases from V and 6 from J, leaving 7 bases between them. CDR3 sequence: CASSSGPEQYF. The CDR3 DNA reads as TGTGCCAGCAGCTCCGGTCCCGAGCAGTACTTC.

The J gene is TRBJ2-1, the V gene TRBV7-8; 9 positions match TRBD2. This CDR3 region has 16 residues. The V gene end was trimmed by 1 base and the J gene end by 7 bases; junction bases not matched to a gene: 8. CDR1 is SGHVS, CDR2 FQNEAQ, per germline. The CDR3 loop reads CASSLGGSGRQNEQFF. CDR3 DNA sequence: TGTGCCAGCAGCTTAGGAGGGAGCGGGAGGCAAAATGAGCAGTTCTTC.

In nucleotides, the CDR3 is TGTGCCAGCAGTCCGGACAGGGTAACAGATACGCAGTATTTT. Its protein is CASSPDRVTDTQYF. The chain uses TRBV28 and TRBJ2-3; 8 bases line up with TRBD1. The CDR3 is made up of 14 amino acids. Per the germline V gene, CDR1 is MDHEN and CDR2 is SYDVKM. The V segment lost 5 bases and the J segment 3 bases; nucleotides outside the gene matches: 4.

CDR3 protein: CAIRDSSFYEQYF. In DNA form, the CDR3 reads TGTGCCATCCGGGACAGCTCCTTCTACGAGCAGTACTTC. The chain has TRBV10-3 and TRBJ2-7; TRBD1 matches at 7 bases. From germline, CDR1 is ENHRY and CDR2 SYGVKD. With 8 bases clipped from V and 3 bases from J, the junction kept 7 bases outside the gene matches. This CDR3 region has 13 residues.

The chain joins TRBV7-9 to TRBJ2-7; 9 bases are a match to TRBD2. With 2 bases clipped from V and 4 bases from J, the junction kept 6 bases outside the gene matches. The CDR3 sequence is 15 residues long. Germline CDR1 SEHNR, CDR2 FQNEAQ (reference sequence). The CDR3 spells CASSLRAGGPYEQYF. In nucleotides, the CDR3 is TGTGCCAGCAGCTTAAGGGCGGGAGGGCCGTACGAGCAGTACTTC.

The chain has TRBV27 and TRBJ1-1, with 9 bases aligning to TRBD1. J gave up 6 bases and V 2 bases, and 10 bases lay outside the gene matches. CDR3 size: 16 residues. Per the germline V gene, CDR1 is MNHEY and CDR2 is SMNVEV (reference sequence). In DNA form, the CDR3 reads TGTGCCAGCAGTTTAAATAACAGGGGGCAACGGCCTGAAGCTTTCTTT. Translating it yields CASSLNNRGQRPEAFF.

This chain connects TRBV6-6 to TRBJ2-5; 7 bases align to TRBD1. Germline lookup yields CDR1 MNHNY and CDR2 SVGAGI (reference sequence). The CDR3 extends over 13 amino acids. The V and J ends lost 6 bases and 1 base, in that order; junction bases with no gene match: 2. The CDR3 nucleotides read TGTGCCAGCAGAACAGGGGCCCAAGAGACCCAGTACTTC. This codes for CASRTGAQETQYF.

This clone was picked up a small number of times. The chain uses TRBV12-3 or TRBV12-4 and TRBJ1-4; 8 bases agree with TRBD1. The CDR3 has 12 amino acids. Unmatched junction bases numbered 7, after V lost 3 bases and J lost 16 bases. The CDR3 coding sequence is TGTGCCAGCAGTTTCTCCCAGGGGGCCAGGTTTTTT. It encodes CASSFSQGARFF.

The CDR3 spells CASSEGTRPNEKLFF. CDR3 in DNA: TGTGCCAGCAGTGAAGGGACACGGCCTAATGAAAAACTGTTTTTT. The V call is TRBV6-1, the J call TRBJ1-4, with D tentatively TRBD1 (5 bases). V was trimmed by 1 base and J by 3 bases, leaving 9 bases between them. The CDR3 has 15 amino acids. The germline V gene encodes CDR1 MNHNS and CDR2 SASEGT.

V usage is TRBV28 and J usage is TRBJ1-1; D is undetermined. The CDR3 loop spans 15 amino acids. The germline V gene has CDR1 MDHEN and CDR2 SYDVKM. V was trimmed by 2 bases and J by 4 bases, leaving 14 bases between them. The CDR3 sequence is CASSLSGGKFTEAFF. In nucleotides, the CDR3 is TGTGCCAGCAGTTTAAGCGGAGGAAAGTTCACTGAAGCTTTCTTT.

The CDR3 DNA is TGTGCCAGCAGCTTAAGCTATCTAGCGGGAGACAGCACAGATACGCAGTATTTT. Translation gives CASSLSYLAGDSTDTQYF. This rearrangement joins TRBV7-9 to TRBJ2-3, with 10 bases matching TRBD2. Unmatched junction bases numbered 8, after V lost 2 bases and J lost 0 bases. CDR1 is SEHNR and CDR2 is FQNEAQ in the germline V gene (reference sequence). The CDR3 has 18 amino acids.

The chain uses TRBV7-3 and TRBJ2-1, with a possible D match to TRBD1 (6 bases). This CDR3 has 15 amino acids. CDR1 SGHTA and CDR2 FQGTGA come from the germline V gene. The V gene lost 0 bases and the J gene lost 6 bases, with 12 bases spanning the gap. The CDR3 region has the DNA TGTGCCAGCAGCTTAACTAGACAGGTTCCCAATGAGCAGTTCTTC. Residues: CASSLTRQVPNEQFF.

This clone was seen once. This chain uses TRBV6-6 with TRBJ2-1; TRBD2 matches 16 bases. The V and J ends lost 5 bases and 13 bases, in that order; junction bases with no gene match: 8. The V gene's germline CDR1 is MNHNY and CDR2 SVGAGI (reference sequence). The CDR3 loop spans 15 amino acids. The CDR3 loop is CASSGGTSGRATQFF. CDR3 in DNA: TGTGCCAGCAGTGGAGGGACTAGCGGGAGGGCCACCCAGTTCTTC.

This chain's CDR3 is CASSLRGWTSGSGGTDTQYF. In nucleotides, the CDR3 is TGTGCCAGCAGCTTAAGGGGGTGGACTAGCGGGAGCGGCGGCACAGATACGCAGTATTTT. The chain is built from TRBV13 and TRBJ2-3, with TRBD2 matching 13 bases. The V gene end was trimmed by 2 bases and the J gene end by 1 base; junction bases not matched to a gene: 12. This CDR3 comprises 20 residues. Per germline, CDR1 PRHDT and CDR2 FYEKMQ (reference sequence).

The CDR3 nucleotides read TGTGCCGACAAGACAGGGACGAACACAGATACGCAGTATTTT. It is translated as CADKTGTNTDTQYF. The V gene is TRBV2, the J gene TRBJ2-3; TRBD1 agrees at 7 bases. V shed 11 bases, J shed 2 bases, and the junction held 10 bases outside the gene matches. Germline V gene lookup returns CDR1 SNHLY and CDR2 FYNNEI. The length of the CDR3 is 14 residues.

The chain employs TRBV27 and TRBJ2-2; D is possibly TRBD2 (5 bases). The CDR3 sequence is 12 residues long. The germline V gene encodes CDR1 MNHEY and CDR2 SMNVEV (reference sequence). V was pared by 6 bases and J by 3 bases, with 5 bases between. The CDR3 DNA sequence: TGTGCCAGCAGGGAGGACACCGGGGAGCTGTTTTTT. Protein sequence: CASREDTGELFF.

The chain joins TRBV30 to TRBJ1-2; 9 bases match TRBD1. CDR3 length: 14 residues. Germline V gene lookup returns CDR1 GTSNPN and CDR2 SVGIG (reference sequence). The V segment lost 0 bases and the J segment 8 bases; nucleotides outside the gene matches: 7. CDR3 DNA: TGTGCCTGGAGTGTCCGGGACAGGGCTGGGGGCTACACCTTC. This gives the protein CAWSVRDRAGGYTF.

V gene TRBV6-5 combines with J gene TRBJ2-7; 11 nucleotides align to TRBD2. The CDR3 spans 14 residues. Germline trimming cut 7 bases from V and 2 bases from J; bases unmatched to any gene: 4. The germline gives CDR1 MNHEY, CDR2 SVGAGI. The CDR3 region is CASKGTSGTYEQYF. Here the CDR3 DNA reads TGTGCCAGCAAAGGGACTAGCGGAACCTACGAGCAGTACTTC.

The CDR3 sequence is CASSLEGGKQETQYF. The CDR3 DNA sequence: TGCGCCAGCAGCTTGGAAGGGGGTAAACAAGAGACCCAGTACTTC. The V and J genes are TRBV5-1 and TRBJ2-5; D perhaps matches TRBD1 (6 bases). The V end lost 0 bases, the J end lost 2 bases, and 11 bases lay between the germline ends. The CDR3 is 15 amino acids. CDR1 SGHRS and CDR2 YFSETQ come from the germline V gene.

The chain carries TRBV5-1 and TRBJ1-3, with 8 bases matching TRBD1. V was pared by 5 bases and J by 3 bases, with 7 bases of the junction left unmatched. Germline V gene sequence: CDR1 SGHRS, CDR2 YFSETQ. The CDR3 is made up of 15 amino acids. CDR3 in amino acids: CASSLTGVIGNTIYF. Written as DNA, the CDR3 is TGCGCCAGCAGTCTGACAGGGGTAATTGGAAACACCATATATTTT.

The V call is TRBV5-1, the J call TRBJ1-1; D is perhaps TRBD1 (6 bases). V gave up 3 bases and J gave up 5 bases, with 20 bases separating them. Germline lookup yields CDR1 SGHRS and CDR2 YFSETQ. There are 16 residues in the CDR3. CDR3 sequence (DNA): TGCGCCAGCAGCTCAACCAAGGGGATTCAGGGGACTGAAGCTTTCTTT. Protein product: CASSSTKGIQGTEAFF.

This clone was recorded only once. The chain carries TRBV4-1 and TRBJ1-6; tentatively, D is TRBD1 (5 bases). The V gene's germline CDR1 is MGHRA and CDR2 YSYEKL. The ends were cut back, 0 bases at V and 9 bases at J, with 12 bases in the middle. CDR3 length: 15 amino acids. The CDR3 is CASSQEGRVGSPLHF. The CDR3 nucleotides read TGCGCCAGCAGCCAAGAAGGCAGGGTGGGTTCACCCCTCCACTTT.

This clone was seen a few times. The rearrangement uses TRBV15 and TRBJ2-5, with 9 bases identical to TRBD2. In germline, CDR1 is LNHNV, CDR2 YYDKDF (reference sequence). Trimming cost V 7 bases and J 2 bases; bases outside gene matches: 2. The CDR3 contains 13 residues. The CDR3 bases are TGTGCCACCACGCTAGCGGGGCAAGAGACCCAGTACTTC. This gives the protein CATTLAGQETQYF.

CDR3 amino acids: CASSEPRGDRKENTIYF. CDR3 nucleotides: TGTGCCAGCAGTGAACCTCGGGGGGATAGGAAGGAAAACACCATATATTTT. The chain joins TRBV27 to TRBJ1-3; a possible D gene is TRBD1 (5 bases). V was clipped by 5 bases and J by 6 bases, with 23 bases between them. The germline gives CDR1 MNHEY, CDR2 SMNVEV (reference sequence). The CDR3 spans 17 residues.

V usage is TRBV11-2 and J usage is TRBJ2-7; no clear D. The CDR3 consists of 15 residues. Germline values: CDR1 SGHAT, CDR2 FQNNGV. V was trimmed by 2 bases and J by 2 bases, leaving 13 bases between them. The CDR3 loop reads CASSLSFSSTYEQYF. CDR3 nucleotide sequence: TGTGCCAGCAGCTTATCGTTTAGCTCAACCTACGAGCAGTACTTC.

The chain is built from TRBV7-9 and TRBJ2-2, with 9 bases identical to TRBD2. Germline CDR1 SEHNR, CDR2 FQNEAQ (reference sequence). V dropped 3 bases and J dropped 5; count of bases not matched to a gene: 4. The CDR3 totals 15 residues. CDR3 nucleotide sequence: TGTGCCAGCAGCTTGCTAGCGGGAAGGACCGGGGAGCTGTTTTTT. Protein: CASSLLAGRTGELFF.

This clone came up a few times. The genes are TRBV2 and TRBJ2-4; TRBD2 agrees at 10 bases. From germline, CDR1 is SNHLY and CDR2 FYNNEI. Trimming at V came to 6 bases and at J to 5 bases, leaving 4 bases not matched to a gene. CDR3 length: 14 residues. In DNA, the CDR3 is TGTGCCAGCAGACCCGGGACTAGCGAAAACATTCAGTACTTC. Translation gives CASRPGTSENIQYF.

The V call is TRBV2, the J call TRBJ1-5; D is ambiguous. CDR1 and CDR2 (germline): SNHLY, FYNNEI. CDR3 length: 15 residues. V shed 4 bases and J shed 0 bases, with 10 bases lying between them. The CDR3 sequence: CASSAASYSNQPQHF. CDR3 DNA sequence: TGTGCCAGCAGTGCAGCTAGTTATAGCAATCAGCCCCAGCATTTT.

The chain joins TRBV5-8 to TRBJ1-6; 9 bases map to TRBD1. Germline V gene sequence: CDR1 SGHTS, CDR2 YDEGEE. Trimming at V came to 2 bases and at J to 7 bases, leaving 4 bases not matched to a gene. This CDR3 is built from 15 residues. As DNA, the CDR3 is TGTGCCAGCAGCTTCCGGGACAGGGAGAATTCACCCCTCCACTTT. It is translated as CASSFRDRENSPLHF.

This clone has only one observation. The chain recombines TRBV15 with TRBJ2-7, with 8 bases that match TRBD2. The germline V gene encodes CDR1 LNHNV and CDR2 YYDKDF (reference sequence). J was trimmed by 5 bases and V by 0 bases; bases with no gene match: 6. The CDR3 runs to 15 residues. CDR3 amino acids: CATSRDRGGLNEQYF. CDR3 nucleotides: TGTGCCACCAGCAGAGATCGGGGGGGTTTAAACGAGCAGTACTTC.